Below are 23 T cell receptor beta chains sequenced from a single sample in a study of Ad26.COV2.S vaccination and SARS-CoV-2 variants. Described treatment: about 20 received Ad26.COV2.S at low or high dose, single or two shots; five or six received placebo; per-sample allocation not given. The study sampled participants on day 63 after the first vaccine or placebo injection. Measured with immunoSEQ multiplex PCR; TCRdb has only the in-frame clones, and not every one. This sample has around 320,000 clones, with roughly 87% found just once. The material sequenced was peripheral blood, taken in a trial of Ad26.COV2.S vaccine versus placebo. These TCRs come from a person between 18 and 65 years old who received the Ad26.COV2.S COVID-19 vaccine or a placebo.

The chain joins TRBV27 to TRBJ1-4; possibly TRBD1 for D (5 bases). The CDR3 extends over 15 amino acids. V lost 2 bases and J 8 bases, leaving 15 bases between the germline ends. Germline values: CDR1 MNHEY, CDR2 SMNVEV (reference sequence). The CDR3 DNA follows: TGTGCCAGCAGTTTAGACGGGGCGGATTGGGAAAAACTGTTTTTT. The encoded protein is CASSLDGADWEKLFF.

The chain combines TRBV6-4 with TRBJ2-3, with 8 bases matching TRBD2. The CDR3 totals 14 residues. Per germline, CDR1 MRHNA and CDR2 SNTAGT. The V gene end was trimmed by 2 bases and the J gene end by 2 bases; junction bases not matched to a gene: 0. The CDR3 bases are TGTGCCAGCAGTGACGGACTAGCCACAGATACGCAGTATTTT. Protein sequence: CASSDGLATDTQYF.

The chain recombines TRBV7-2 with TRBJ1-1; TRBD1 aligns across 7 bases. The V and J ends lost 7 bases and 3 bases, in that order; junction bases with no gene match: 11. Germline CDR1 and CDR2: SGHTA and FQGNSA. The CDR3 contains 15 residues. As DNA, the CDR3 is TGTGCCAGCAAGACTAGACAGGGCACGCACACTGAAGCTTTCTTT. This encodes CASKTRQGTHTEAFF.

This clone was seen just once. CDR3 sequence: CASSQQTTGAGGYTF. CDR3 nucleotides: TGTGCCAGCAGCCAACAAACTACAGGGGCTGGCGGCTACACCTTC. The chain has TRBV14 and TRBJ1-2, with 7 nucleotides matching TRBD1. There are 15 residues in the CDR3. The ends lost 2 bases at V and 8 bases at J; junction bases unmatched: 11. Per germline, CDR1 SGHDN and CDR2 FVKESK.

V is TRBV4-1 and J is TRBJ2-7, with D perhaps TRBD2 (5 bases). Per germline, CDR1 MGHRA and CDR2 YSYEKL. Trimming stripped 4 bases from V and 1 base from J, with 17 bases between. The CDR3 is 16 residues long. The CDR3 reads CASSPRRSGGSYEQYF. The CDR3 DNA reads as TGCGCCAGCAGCCCGAGGCGGAGCGGAGGATCCTACGAGCAGTACTTC.

This clone was detected only once. The CDR3 here is CSASPGDGQPQHF. The CDR3 bases are TGCAGTGCTAGTCCCGGGGATGGTCAGCCCCAGCATTTT. The chain recombines TRBV20-1 with TRBJ1-5; no clear D. Germline V gene data show CDR1 as DFQATT and CDR2 as SNEGSKA (reference sequence). V lost 3 bases to trimming and J lost 6 bases, with 12 bases between them. The CDR3 is made up of 13 amino acids.

V usage is TRBV12-5 and J usage is TRBJ2-3; D call uncertain. CDR1 and CDR2 (germline): LGHNT, FRNRAP. Trimming stripped 3 bases from V and 3 bases from J, with 4 bases between. CDR3 length equals 12 residues. The CDR3 DNA follows: TGTGCTAGTGGTTTCCCGACAGATACGCAGTATTTT. It encodes CASGFPTDTQYF.

The chain couples TRBV4-3 to TRBJ1-1, with 7 bases fitting TRBD1. With 4 bases clipped from V and 8 bases from J, the junction kept 4 bases outside the gene matches. There are 12 residues in the CDR3. Germline values: CDR1 LGHNA, CDR2 YSLEER. The CDR3 here is CASSPRTGEAFF. The DNA for the CDR3 is TGCGCCAGCAGCCCCCGGACAGGCGAAGCTTTCTTT.

This chain uses TRBV6-4 with TRBJ1-2, with a tentative D call TRBD1 (6 bases). Looked up from germline, CDR1 is MRHNA and CDR2 is SNTAGT. The CDR3 sequence is 12 residues long. Trimming cost V 6 bases and J 7 bases, with 12 bases left between them. CDR3 bases: TGTGCCAGCAGGCAGGGGTCGGGTGGCTACACCTTC. Its protein product is CASRQGSGGYTF.

J is TRBJ2-1 and V is TRBV5-8, with D possibly matching TRBD1 (6 bases). The germline V and J ends were trimmed by 2 bases and 4 bases, with 10 bases remaining between them. Germline CDR1 is SGHTS and CDR2 is YDEGEE. This CDR3 comprises 14 residues. The CDR3 region is CASSFGDIYNEQFF. CDR3 nucleotide sequence: TGTGCCAGCAGCTTTGGGGACATTTACAATGAGCAGTTCTTC.

This clone was recorded only once. The J gene is TRBJ1-2, the V gene TRBV27; 10 bases agree with TRBD1. The length of the CDR3 is 13 residues. Trimming took 6 bases from V and 7 from J; bases not matched to a gene: 5. The germline gives CDR1 MNHEY, CDR2 SMNVEV (reference sequence). CDR3: CASSRQGALGYTF. The CDR3, as DNA: TGTGCCAGCAGCCGACAGGGGGCGCTTGGCTACACCTTC.

The CDR3 DNA follows: TGTGCCAGCAGCCAGGGACTAGCGGGGGGCTACGAGCAGTACTTC. As protein: CASSQGLAGGYEQYF. This chain joins TRBV11-2 and TRBJ2-7, with TRBD2 matching 15 bases. The CDR3 runs 15 residues. Germline V lookup: CDR1 SGHAT, CDR2 FQNNGV. V gave up 5 bases and J gave up 3 bases; unmatched junction bases: 2.

J is TRBJ2-1 and V is TRBV7-2, with 7 bases that match TRBD1. The CDR3 has 14 amino acids. Trimming took 1 base from V and 6 from J; bases not matched to a gene: 3. The germline gives CDR1 SGHTA, CDR2 FQGNSA. CDR3 DNA sequence: TGTGCCAGCAGCTTAGGAGGGGGCCCCAATGAGCAGTTCTTC. Amino acid sequence: CASSLGGGPNEQFF.

The V call is TRBV19, the J call TRBJ2-1, with D maybe TRBD2 (5 bases). The length of the CDR3 is 18 residues. In germline, CDR1 is LNHDA, CDR2 SQIVND (reference sequence). With 3 bases removed from V and 3 bases from J, the gap between germline ends came to 21 bases. The CDR3 spells CASSITRGQALVYNEQFF. The CDR3 coding sequence is TGTGCCAGTAGTATCACTAGAGGGCAAGCTTTAGTCTACAATGAGCAGTTCTTC.

This chain uses TRBV6-5 with TRBJ2-7, with D perhaps TRBD2 (5 bases). This CDR3 is built from 11 residues. Germline loops: CDR1 MNHEY, CDR2 SVGAGI. The germline V and J ends were trimmed by 6 bases and 9 bases, with 12 bases remaining between them. The CDR3 DNA is TGTGCCAGCAGCTCCGTGAGGGTGCAGTACTTC. Translated: CASSSVRVQYF.

The chain joins TRBV4-3 to TRBJ1-1; possible D gene TRBD1, 5 bases. This CDR3 is 15 amino acids long. Germline V CDR1 and CDR2: LGHNA, YSLEER. V was pared by 4 bases and J by 0 bases, with 12 bases between. CDR3 in DNA: TGCGCCAGCAGCCCAAACGACAGATTGAACACTGAAGCTTTCTTT. Translation: CASSPNDRLNTEAFF.

Only a few counts were recorded for this clone. The rearrangement uses TRBV5-6 and TRBJ1-2; D remains ambiguous. Germline V gene lookup returns CDR1 SGHDT and CDR2 YYEEEE. The ends were cut back, 4 bases at V and 2 bases at J, with 12 bases in the middle. CDR3 length: 14 amino acids. CDR3 sequence: CASSPGSQNYGYTF. For the CDR3, the DNA is TGTGCCAGCAGCCCCGGTTCTCAGAACTATGGCTACACCTTC.

This chain joins TRBV10-3 and TRBJ1-1; TRBD1 aligns across 7 bases. The CDR3 is 17 amino acids. Looked up from germline, CDR1 is ENHRY and CDR2 is SYGVKD. V trimming: 3 bases; J trimming: 1 base; junction bases outside the gene matches: 11. The CDR3 loop is CAISDPYEGAPNTEAFF. The CDR3 region has the DNA TGTGCCATCAGTGACCCTTACGAGGGGGCCCCGAACACTGAAGCTTTCTTT.

V is TRBV12-3 or TRBV12-4 and J is TRBJ2-2; D is perhaps TRBD1 (6 bases). Trimming shortened V by 10 bases and J by 6 bases, and 12 bases separated the two germline ends. This CDR3 comprises 12 residues. The CDR3 region has the DNA TGTGCCAACAGGGTTCTGTCCGGGGAGCTGTTTTTT. It translates to CANRVLSGELFF.

V is TRBV7-6 and J is TRBJ2-5, with TRBD2 identical over 12 bases. The CDR3 totals 16 residues. CDR1 and CDR2 from the germline V gene are SGHVS and FNYEAQ. With V trimmed by 4 bases and J by 7 bases, 10 bases remained unmatched. The CDR3 coding sequence is TGTGCCAGCAGCTCTTCACTAGCGGGGGGCCTTTGGACCCAGTACTTC. Its translation is CASSSSLAGGLWTQYF. The full variable domain, in which reference TRBV7-6 and TRBJ2-5 provide the parts outside the CDR3, is GAGVSQSPRYKVTKRGQDVALRCDPISGHVSLYWYRQALGQGPEFLTYFNYEAQQDKSGLPNDRFSAERPEGSISTLTIQRTEQRDSAMYRCASSSSLAGGLWTQYFGPGTRLLVL.

This clone was seen only once. V gene TRBV9 combines with J gene TRBJ2-7; the D gene could be TRBD1 or TRBD2 (5 bases each). Germline V lookup: CDR1 SGDLS, CDR2 YYNGEE. The length of the CDR3 is 13 residues. Trimming pared 0 bases from V and 5 bases from J, leaving 9 bases between. The CDR3 loop is CASSVGWGNEQYF. DNA of the CDR3: TGTGCCAGCAGCGTAGGTTGGGGGAACGAGCAGTACTTC.

This sequence joins TRBV11-3 and TRBJ2-7, with 7 bases lining up with TRBD1. The trim removed 5 bases at V and 0 bases at J, leaving 1 base unmatched. Germline assignment: CDR1 SGHNT and CDR2 YENEEA. This CDR3 has 13 amino acids. CDR3: CASSRDSSYEQYF. In DNA form, the CDR3 reads TGTGCCAGCAGCAGGGACAGCTCCTACGAGCAGTACTTC. The entire variable domain, with the rest obtained from reference TRBV11-3 and TRBJ2-7, is as follows: EAGVVQSPRYKIIEKKQPVAFWCNPISGHNTLYWYLQNLGQGPELLIRYENEEAVDDSQLPKDRFSAERLKGVDSTLKIQPAELGDSAVYLCASSRDSSYEQYFGPGTRLTVT.

The rearrangement uses TRBV11-3 and TRBJ2-3; no clear D. The CDR3 has 14 amino acids. Germline assignment: CDR1 SGHNT and CDR2 YENEEA. Trimming took off 5 bases at V and 6 bases at J, with 15 bases between the two ends. CDR3 in DNA: TGTGCCAGCAGCCGAAGCAAGGGCGCTGATACGCAGTATTTT. As protein: CASSRSKGADTQYF.